The rows below give T cell receptor beta chains drawn from one sample of a study of blood T cell repertoires in COVID-19. The table came from immunoSEQ multiplex PCR; TCRdb's copy has only in-frame clones and leaves some out. The data show hundreds of thousands of clones, with around 89% seen just once and under 5% held by the top ten. The sample comprised PBMCs or T cells enriched from blood (not recorded which). The receptor source for this set is a woman under 40 who had recovered from COVID-19. Each CDR3 is given with its conserved first and last residue. The order of the fields is V gene, clone size, J gene, D gene, CDR3 length, CDR3 protein, CDR3 DNA. A D gene is named only where the DNA matches it firmly. Size is stated for part of the rows, as once, few or many counts, or as a class when the clone is expanded.

v_gene: TRBV7-9
abundance: once
j_gene: TRBJ2-7
d_gene: TRBD2
len: 13
CDR3aa: CASSLTSAIEQYF
CDR3nt: TGTGCCAGCAGCTTAACTAGCGCTATCGAGCAGTACTTC

v_gene: TRBV6-4
abundance: -
j_gene: TRBJ2-1
d_gene: TRBD2
len: 16
CDR3aa: CASSPDGASGINEQFF
CDR3nt: TGTGCCAGCAGTCCCGACGGGGCTAGCGGGATCAATGAGCAGTTCTTC

v_gene: TRBV5-1
abundance: few
j_gene: TRBJ2-2
d_gene: -
len: 16
CDR3aa: CASSLVVSPAGGELFF
CDR3nt: TGCGCCAGCAGCTTGGTCGTCAGCCCGGCGGGCGGGGAGCTGTTTTTT

v_gene: TRBV14
abundance: -
j_gene: TRBJ1-2
d_gene: -
len: 15
CDR3aa: CASSQVSAANYGYTF
CDR3nt: TGTGCCAGCAGCCAAGTATCCGCGGCTAACTATGGCTACACCTTC

v_gene: TRBV28
abundance: -
j_gene: TRBJ1-2
d_gene: -
len: 14
CDR3aa: CASSSLNPLIGYTF
CDR3nt: TGTGCCAGCAGTTCCCTAAACCCCCTCATCGGCTACACCTTC

v_gene: TRBV30
abundance: -
j_gene: TRBJ2-2
d_gene: -
len: 13
CDR3aa: CAWSGTNTGELFF
CDR3nt: TGTGCCTGGAGTGGTACGAACACCGGGGAGCTGTTTTTT

v_gene: TRBV29-1
abundance: -
j_gene: TRBJ1-4
d_gene: TRBD1
len: 13
CDR3aa: CSVTTGFEEKLFF
CDR3nt: TGCAGCGTTACGACAGGGTTTGAGGAAAAACTGTTTTTT

v_gene: TRBV18
abundance: once
j_gene: TRBJ1-6
d_gene: TRBD1
len: 17
CDR3aa: CASSDDRGRSVNSPLHF
CDR3nt: TGTGCCAGCTCAGACGACAGGGGCCGTAGTGTCAATTCACCCCTCCACTTT

v_gene: TRBV4-3
abundance: -
j_gene: TRBJ1-5
d_gene: -
len: 17
CDR3aa: CASSQDFRRGSRQPQHF
CDR3nt: TGCGCCAGCAGCCAAGACTTCCGCAGGGGTTCGCGACAGCCCCAGCATTTT

v_gene: TRBV2
abundance: -
j_gene: TRBJ2-3
d_gene: TRBD2
len: 14
CDR3aa: CASRLAGVTDTQYF
CDR3nt: TGTGCCAGCAGGCTAGCGGGAGTCACAGATACGCAGTATTTT

v_gene: TRBV19
abundance: once
j_gene: TRBJ1-1
d_gene: -
len: 14
CDR3aa: CASTLQGMNTEAFF
CDR3nt: TGTGCCAGTACCTTACAGGGTATGAACACTGAAGCTTTCTTT

v_gene: TRBV9
abundance: -
j_gene: TRBJ2-2
d_gene: -
len: 15
CDR3aa: CASSTVRTGVGELFF
CDR3nt: TGTGCCAGCAGTACAGTTAGGACGGGAGTGGGGGAGCTGTTTTTT

v_gene: TRBV6-2/TRBV6-3
abundance: -
j_gene: TRBJ1-1
d_gene: TRBD1
len: 13
CDR3aa: CASNPGGGTEAFF
CDR3nt: TGTGCCAGCAACCCAGGGGGTGGCACTGAAGCTTTCTTT

v_gene: TRBV5-4
abundance: few
j_gene: TRBJ2-7
d_gene: TRBD1
len: 16
CDR3aa: CASSGTGPTRGNEQYF
CDR3nt: TGTGCCAGCAGCGGGACAGGGCCTACTAGGGGTAACGAGCAGTACTTC

v_gene: TRBV28
abundance: -
j_gene: TRBJ1-1
d_gene: -
len: 15
CDR3aa: CASTPSYFRGPEAFF
CDR3nt: TGTGCCAGCACTCCTTCCTATTTCAGGGGACCTGAAGCTTTCTTT

v_gene: TRBV6-5
abundance: -
j_gene: TRBJ2-1
d_gene: -
len: 14
CDR3aa: CASSYTILYNEQFF
CDR3nt: TGTGCCAGCAGTTACACTATACTCTACAATGAGCAGTTCTTC

v_gene: TRBV28
abundance: -
j_gene: TRBJ2-7
d_gene: -
len: 12
CDR3aa: CASSLSSYEQYF
CDR3nt: TGTGCCAGCAGTTTGAGCTCCTACGAGCAGTACTTC

v_gene: TRBV4-2
abundance: -
j_gene: TRBJ2-3
d_gene: TRBD1
len: 16
CDR3aa: CASSSGGYLSTDTQYF
CDR3nt: TGTGCCAGCAGTTCAGGGGGCTACCTTAGCACAGATACGCAGTATTTT

v_gene: TRBV3-1/TRBV3-2
abundance: -
j_gene: TRBJ2-5
d_gene: TRBD2
len: 14
CDR3aa: CASRGTSRKETQYF
CDR3nt: TGTGCCAGCAGAGGGACTAGTCGAAAAGAGACCCAGTACTTC

v_gene: TRBV19
abundance: few
j_gene: TRBJ1-1
d_gene: TRBD1
len: 18
CDR3aa: CASSIDYTGGQANTEAFF
CDR3nt: TGTGCCAGTAGTATAGATTATACAGGGGGGCAGGCGAACACTGAAGCTTTCTTT

v_gene: TRBV4-1
abundance: -
j_gene: TRBJ1-1
d_gene: TRBD1
len: 16
CDR3aa: CASSPGQGPSAGKAFF
CDR3nt: TGCGCCAGCAGCCCCGGACAGGGCCCGTCCGCCGGAAAAGCTTTCTTT

v_gene: TRBV9
abundance: -
j_gene: TRBJ1-1
d_gene: TRBD1
len: 15
CDR3aa: CASGGTGAVNTEAFF
CDR3nt: TGTGCCAGCGGGGGGACAGGGGCTGTGAACACTGAAGCTTTCTTT

v_gene: TRBV19
abundance: -
j_gene: TRBJ1-6
d_gene: -
len: 12
CDR3aa: CASSMGDSPLHF
CDR3nt: TGTGCCAGTAGTATGGGAGATTCACCCCTCCACTTT

v_gene: TRBV9
abundance: -
j_gene: TRBJ2-7
d_gene: TRBD2
len: 15
CDR3aa: CASSPPSGRPYEQYF
CDR3nt: TGTGCCAGCAGCCCCCCTAGCGGGAGACCCTACGAGCAGTACTTC

v_gene: TRBV13
abundance: -
j_gene: TRBJ1-1
d_gene: -
len: 17
CDR3aa: CASSLTSGEGWNTEAFF
CDR3nt: TGTGCCAGCAGCTTAACCTCAGGGGAAGGCTGGAACACTGAAGCTTTCTTT

v_gene: TRBV5-4
abundance: -
j_gene: TRBJ2-3
d_gene: -
len: 16
CDR3aa: CASSLGGTLNTDTQYF
CDR3nt: TGTGCCAGCAGCTTGGGCGGGACTCTTAACACAGATACGCAGTATTTT

v_gene: TRBV6-2/TRBV6-3
abundance: -
j_gene: TRBJ2-7
d_gene: -
len: 15
CDR3aa: CASSPWSGIAYEQYF
CDR3nt: TGTGCCAGCAGTCCGTGGTCAGGGATAGCCTACGAGCAGTACTTC

v_gene: TRBV7-2
abundance: -
j_gene: TRBJ2-1
d_gene: TRBD2
len: 14
CDR3aa: CASSLGTSNNEQFF
CDR3nt: TGTGCCAGCAGCTTAGGGACTAGCAACAATGAGCAGTTCTTC

v_gene: TRBV28
abundance: few
j_gene: TRBJ1-4
d_gene: TRBD1
len: 17
CDR3aa: CASSWAEGQGLYEKLFF
CDR3nt: TGTGCCAGCAGTTGGGCGGAAGGACAGGGTCTATATGAAAAACTGTTTTTT

v_gene: TRBV13
abundance: -
j_gene: TRBJ2-7
d_gene: -
len: 12
CDR3aa: CASSSPSREQYF
CDR3nt: TGTGCCAGCAGCTCCCCTAGCCGGGAGCAGTACTTC

v_gene: TRBV5-1
abundance: -
j_gene: TRBJ2-2
d_gene: TRBD2
len: 17
CDR3aa: CASSLRTSGSDSGELFF
CDR3nt: TGCGCCAGCAGCTTACGGACTAGCGGGAGTGATTCCGGGGAGCTGTTTTTT

v_gene: TRBV18
abundance: few
j_gene: TRBJ1-1
d_gene: -
len: 16
CDR3aa: CASSPRRGSSNTEAFF
CDR3nt: TGTGCCAGCTCACCACGTAGAGGCTCGTCGAACACTGAAGCTTTCTTT

v_gene: TRBV10-3
abundance: -
j_gene: TRBJ1-2
d_gene: -
len: 13
CDR3aa: CAISADINYGYTF
CDR3nt: TGTGCCATCAGCGCAGACATCAACTATGGCTACACCTTC

v_gene: TRBV29-1
abundance: -
j_gene: TRBJ1-2
d_gene: -
len: 14
CDR3aa: CSACVAAPFYGYTF
CDR3nt: TGCAGCGCCTGTGTAGCGGCCCCATTTTATGGCTACACCTTC

v_gene: TRBV7-2
abundance: -
j_gene: TRBJ2-7
d_gene: TRBD1
len: 16
CDR3aa: CASSSPQRGQTYEQYF
CDR3nt: TGTGCCAGCAGCTCCCCCCAACGGGGACAGACCTACGAGCAGTACTTC

v_gene: TRBV28
abundance: -
j_gene: TRBJ2-7
d_gene: -
len: 16
CDR3aa: CASSFPGGGPSYEQYF
CDR3nt: TGTGCCAGCAGTTTCCCCGGAGGAGGTCCATCCTACGAGCAGTACTTC

v_gene: TRBV4-3
abundance: -
j_gene: TRBJ1-4
d_gene: -
len: 16
CDR3aa: CASSQDEGGQREKLFF
CDR3nt: TGCGCCAGCAGCCAAGATGAGGGGGGGCAGCGTGAAAAACTGTTTTTT

v_gene: TRBV6-2/TRBV6-3
abundance: -
j_gene: TRBJ2-1
d_gene: -
len: 16
CDR3aa: CASSYWGRGVNNEQFF
CDR3nt: TGTGCCAGCAGTTACTGGGGCAGGGGGGTCAACAATGAGCAGTTCTTC

v_gene: TRBV19
abundance: -
j_gene: TRBJ2-7
d_gene: TRBD2
len: 15
CDR3aa: CASSIASGPSYEQYF
CDR3nt: TGTGCCAGTAGTATAGCTAGCGGCCCCTCCTACGAGCAGTACTTC

v_gene: TRBV4-1
abundance: -
j_gene: TRBJ1-1
d_gene: TRBD1
len: 17
CDR3aa: CASSPIPGQLMNTEAFF
CDR3nt: TGCGCCAGCAGCCCCATACCGGGACAGCTTATGAACACTGAAGCTTTCTTT

v_gene: TRBV6-6
abundance: -
j_gene: TRBJ1-1
d_gene: -
len: 14
CDR3aa: CASSYNRDDTEAFF
CDR3nt: TGTGCCAGCAGTTACAACAGGGATGACACTGAAGCTTTCTTT

v_gene: TRBV5-5
abundance: -
j_gene: TRBJ1-4
d_gene: -
len: 15
CDR3aa: CASSLDSRTNEKLFF
CDR3nt: TGTGCCAGCAGCTTGGACAGCCGGACTAATGAAAAACTGTTTTTT

v_gene: TRBV19
abundance: few
j_gene: TRBJ2-3
d_gene: -
len: 14
CDR3aa: CASIGSLRTDTQYF
CDR3nt: TGTGCCAGTATCGGGAGTCTCCGCACAGATACGCAGTATTTT

v_gene: TRBV30
abundance: -
j_gene: TRBJ1-6
d_gene: -
len: 14
CDR3aa: CAWSVDTFNSPLHF
CDR3nt: TGTGCCTGGAGTGTTGACACCTTTAATTCACCCCTCCACTTT

v_gene: TRBV5-8
abundance: -
j_gene: TRBJ2-1
d_gene: -
len: 13
CDR3aa: CASSGGLYNEQFF
CDR3nt: TGTGCCAGCAGCGGGGGACTCTACAATGAGCAGTTCTTC

v_gene: TRBV7-9
abundance: -
j_gene: TRBJ2-3
d_gene: -
len: 15
CDR3aa: CASSLVLGSGSAQYF
CDR3nt: TGTGCCAGCAGCTTAGTACTGGGGAGCGGGTCCGCGCAGTATTTT

v_gene: TRBV4-3
abundance: -
j_gene: TRBJ1-1
d_gene: TRBD1
len: 18
CDR3aa: CASSQESLNSGGLTEAFF
CDR3nt: TGCGCCAGCAGCCAAGAAAGCCTTAATTCAGGGGGTTTAACTGAAGCTTTCTTT

v_gene: TRBV7-9
abundance: -
j_gene: TRBJ2-7
d_gene: -
len: 14
CDR3aa: CASSFKGVPYEQYF
CDR3nt: TGTGCCAGCAGCTTTAAAGGGGTTCCCTACGAGCAGTACTTC

v_gene: TRBV5-6
abundance: -
j_gene: TRBJ1-2
d_gene: -
len: 12
CDR3aa: CASSLASQGYTF
CDR3nt: TGTGCCAGCAGCTTGGCCAGTCAAGGCTACACCTTC

v_gene: TRBV6-6
abundance: few
j_gene: TRBJ2-3
d_gene: TRBD2
len: 16
CDR3aa: CASSKTSGRHTDTQYF
CDR3nt: TGTGCCAGCAGTAAGACTAGCGGGAGACACACAGATACGCAGTATTTT

v_gene: TRBV27
abundance: -
j_gene: TRBJ2-5
d_gene: TRBD1
len: 14
CDR3aa: CASSLRTGGETQYF
CDR3nt: TGTGCCAGCAGTTTACGCACAGGGGGAGAGACCCAGTACTTC

v_gene: TRBV28
abundance: few
j_gene: TRBJ1-5
d_gene: -
len: 15
CDR3aa: CASSLGGVSNQPQHF
CDR3nt: TGTGCCAGCAGTTTGGGGGGTGTAAGCAATCAGCCCCAGCATTTT

v_gene: TRBV7-2
abundance: -
j_gene: TRBJ2-7
d_gene: TRBD2
len: 14
CDR3aa: CASSQTAGVYEQYF
CDR3nt: TGTGCCAGCAGCCAGACGGCGGGAGTTTACGAGCAGTACTTC

v_gene: TRBV27
abundance: -
j_gene: TRBJ1-2
d_gene: TRBD1
len: 16
CDR3aa: CASSSSGQGPNYGYTF
CDR3nt: TGTGCCAGCAGCTCATCGGGACAGGGGCCTAACTATGGCTACACCTTC